This T cell receptor (beta chain) emerged from a study of blood T cell repertoires in COVID-19. Study-level background: Researchers got acute and convalescent COVID-19 samples from the United States, Italy and Spain. PBMCs, B-cell-depleted T cells, or T cells were the source of the cDNA or gDNA that made up the material.

The data were produced by immunoSEQ multiplex PCR, yet TCRdb's version contains in-frame clones alone and is incomplete. Of roughly 200,000 clones in the sample, under 85% were seen once. The CDR3 covers 12 residues. The germline gives CDR1 SGHNT, CDR2 YYREEE (reference sequence). The sample was peripheral blood. The V gene is TRBV5-4, the J gene TRBJ1-4; D is undetermined. The receptor was isolated from a woman older than 75 with COVID-19, enrolled during active disease. CDR3 nucleotides: TGTGCTACTGGAGCTGGTAATGAAAAACTGTTTTTT. Residues: CATGAGNEKLFF.